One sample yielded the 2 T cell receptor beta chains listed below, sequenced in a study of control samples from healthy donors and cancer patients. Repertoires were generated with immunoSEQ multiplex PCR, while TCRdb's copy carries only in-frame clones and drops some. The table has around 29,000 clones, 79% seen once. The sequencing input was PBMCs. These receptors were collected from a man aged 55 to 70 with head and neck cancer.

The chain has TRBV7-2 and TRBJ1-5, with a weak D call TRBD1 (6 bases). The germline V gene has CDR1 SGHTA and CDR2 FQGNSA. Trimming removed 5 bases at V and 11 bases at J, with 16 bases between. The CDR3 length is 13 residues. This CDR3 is CASSPSDPGAQHF. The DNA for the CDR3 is TGTGCCAGCAGCCCCTCTGACCCAGGGGCCCAGCATTTT.

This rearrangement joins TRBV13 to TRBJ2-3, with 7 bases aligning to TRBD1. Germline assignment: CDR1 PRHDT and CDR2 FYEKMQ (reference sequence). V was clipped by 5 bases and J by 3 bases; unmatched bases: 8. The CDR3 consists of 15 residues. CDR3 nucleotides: TGTGCCAGCAGCCCTTCGACAGGGAGAACAGATACGCAGTATTTT. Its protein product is CASSPSTGRTDTQYF.